This TCR beta chain originates from a study of blood T cell repertoires in COVID-19. Study details: Acute and convalescent COVID-19 samples came from the United States, Italy and Spain. Sample material is recorded as cDNA or gDNA derived from T cells, B-cell-depleted T cells, or PBMCs.

In the source study's methods: Reference gene primers were amplified, and this amplification served to estimate nucleated cell counts. Generated by immunoSEQ multiplex PCR, the TCRdb table keeps only in-frame clones and is missing some. V and J calls and clone size come straight from that table; D and trimming were deduced from the DNA. In the table there are 450,000 to 500,000 clones, roughly 90% of which are singletons. The CDR3 is 16 residues long. Germline V CDR1 and CDR2: SGHVS, FQNEAQ. V was shortened by 6 bases and J by 5 bases, with 22 bases between the two germline ends. The receptor comes from a woman aged 18-35 years who had recovered from COVID-19. V and J are TRBV7-8 and TRBJ2-5; D might be TRBD2 (6 bases). Sequencing was done on a sample of PBMCs or T cells enriched from blood (not recorded which). The CDR3 bases are TGTGCCAGCAGTCCGACTAGATTCGGGCGGTTGGAGACCCAGTACTTC. Amino acids: CASSPTRFGRLETQYF.